Following are 10 T cell receptor beta chains from one sample sequenced in a study of blood T cell repertoires in COVID-19. Produced via immunoSEQ multiplex PCR; TCRdb's table is partial and in-frame only. The sample shows around 190,000 clones, about four fifths of them seen only once. The sequenced material came from PBMCs or T cells enriched from blood (not recorded which). The receptors shown here come from a woman aged 30 to 39 who had recovered from COVID-19.

CDR3 region: CASSLGVGQNSNQPQHF. CDR3 nucleotides: TGCGCCAGCAGCTTGGGAGTGGGACAGAATAGCAATCAGCCCCAGCATTTT. The V gene is TRBV5-1, the J gene TRBJ1-5; 7 bases line up with TRBD1. V shed 0 bases, J shed 0 bases, and the junction held 6 bases outside the gene matches. Germline V CDR1 and CDR2: SGHRS, YFSETQ. This CDR3 has 17 amino acids.

The V and J genes are TRBV10-1 and TRBJ1-2; the D gene is possibly TRBD1 (6 bases). Trimming left V 0 bases short and J 4 bases short, with 15 bases between. Germline V gene data show CDR1 as WNHNN and CDR2 as SYGVQD (reference sequence). This CDR3 contains 16 residues. The CDR3 DNA reads TGCGCCAGCAGTGAGTCCGACAGGAGATTTGTCTATGGCTACACCTTC. Protein product: CASSESDRRFVYGYTF.

The CDR3 protein is CASSFRSGISGEQYF. In nucleotides, the CDR3 is TGTGCCAGCAGTTTTCGGAGCGGGATTTCAGGCGAGCAGTACTTC. V usage is TRBV7-2 and J usage is TRBJ2-7; 7 nucleotides match TRBD2. Germline CDR1 SGHTA, CDR2 FQGNSA. The V gene end was trimmed by 6 bases and the J gene end by 6 bases; junction bases not matched to a gene: 14. CDR3 length equals 15 residues.

The chain recombines TRBV28 with TRBJ2-7, with a tentative D call TRBD1 (5 bases). Germline CDR1 is MDHEN and CDR2 is SYDVKM. Trimming pared 11 bases from V and 0 bases from J, leaving 17 bases between. There are 14 residues in the CDR3. CDR3 DNA: TGTGCCGGGGCCCCATCGGGTTCCTCCTACGAGCAGTACTTC. Translated, it gives CAGAPSGSSYEQYF.

The V call is TRBV7-2, the J call TRBJ2-3; TRBD2 is a possible D gene (5 bases). The V end lost 1 base, the J end lost 2 bases, and 10 bases lay between the germline ends. This CDR3 is built from 15 residues. CDR1 is SGHTA and CDR2 is FQGNSA in the germline V gene. CDR3 in amino acids: CASSLDGVVTDTQYF. The CDR3 region has the DNA TGTGCCAGCAGCTTAGACGGGGTAGTCACAGATACGCAGTATTTT.

This sequence joins TRBV6-1 and TRBJ1-5, with unresolved D. Trimming removed 3 bases from V and 7 bases from J, with 10 bases in between. The CDR3 loop spans 13 amino acids. The germline CDR1 and CDR2 sequences are MNHNS and SASEGT. CDR3 sequence (DNA): TGTGCCAGCAGTGAGAGAGGGAGACAGCCCCAGCATTTT. Protein: CASSERGRQPQHF.

The chain combines TRBV15 with TRBJ1-1, with a possible D match to TRBD1 (6 bases). The CDR3 contains 11 residues. Germline lookup yields CDR1 LNHNV and CDR2 YYDKDF (reference sequence). The ends were cut back, 8 bases at V and 10 bases at J, with 14 bases in the middle. Here the CDR3 DNA reads TGTGCCACCCGTAACAGGGAAATAGCTTTCTTT. Translating it yields CATRNREIAFF.

This sequence joins TRBV18 and TRBJ2-5; perhaps TRBD1 as D (6 bases). This CDR3 spans 14 amino acids. The germline V gene has CDR1 KGHSH and CDR2 LQKENI. The V end lost 0 bases, the J end lost 7 bases, and 12 bases lay between the germline ends. In nucleotides, the CDR3 is TGTGCCAGCTCACCACCGGGGGCCAGTGGGACCCAGTACTTC. It yields the protein CASSPPGASGTQYF.

This rearrangement joins TRBV5-3 to TRBJ2-3; 9 bases agree with TRBD2. TRBV5-3 is annotated as an ORF whose role is uncertain. The CDR3 is made up of 14 amino acids. J lost 1 base, V lost 4 bases, and 1 base had no gene match. Here the CDR3 DNA reads TGTGCCAGAAGCCAGCGGGGGGGCACAGATACGCAGTATTTT. Translation: CARSQRGGTDTQYF.

The V gene is TRBV3-1 (or the pseudogene TRBV3-2), the J gene TRBJ1-5, with 7 positions matching TRBD1. The CDR3 is 19 amino acids. Trimming took 4 bases from V and 0 from J; bases not matched to a gene: 15. The germline V gene has CDR1 LGHDT and CDR2 YNNKEL (reference sequence). In nucleotides, the CDR3 is TGTGCCAGCAGCCCTGGGACAGTTGGGGGGAGGTATAGCAATCAGCCCCAGCATTTT. Amino acid sequence: CASSPGTVGGRYSNQPQHF.